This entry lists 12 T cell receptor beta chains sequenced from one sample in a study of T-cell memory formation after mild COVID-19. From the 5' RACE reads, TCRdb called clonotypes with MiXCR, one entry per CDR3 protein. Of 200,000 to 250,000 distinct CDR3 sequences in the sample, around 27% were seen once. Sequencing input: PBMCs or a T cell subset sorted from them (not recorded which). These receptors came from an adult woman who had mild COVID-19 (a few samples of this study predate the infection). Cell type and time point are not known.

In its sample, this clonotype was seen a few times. As DNA, the CDR3 is TGTGCCACCAGTGATTTACCGGGACGCTCCCGCGCCAATGAGCAGTTCTTC. Residues: CATSDLPGRSRANEQFF. The chain carries TRBV24-1 and TRBJ2-1; D may correspond to TRBD1 or TRBD2 (5 bases each). The CDR3 has 17 residues. Germline V lookup: CDR1 KGHDR, CDR2 SFDVKD. V was shortened by 1 base and J by 6 bases, with 18 bases between the two germline ends.

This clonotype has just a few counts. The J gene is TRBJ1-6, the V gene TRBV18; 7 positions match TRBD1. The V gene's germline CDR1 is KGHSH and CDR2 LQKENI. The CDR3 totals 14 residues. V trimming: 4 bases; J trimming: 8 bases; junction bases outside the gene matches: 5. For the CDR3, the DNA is TGTGCCAGCTCACTAACAGGGGAGGATTCACCCCTCCACTTT. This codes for CASSLTGEDSPLHF.

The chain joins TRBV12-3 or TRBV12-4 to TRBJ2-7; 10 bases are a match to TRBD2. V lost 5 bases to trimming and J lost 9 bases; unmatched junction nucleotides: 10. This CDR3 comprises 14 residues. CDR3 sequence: CASSAVGLAAGQYF. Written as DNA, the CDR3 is TGTGCCAGCAGTGCGGTCGGACTAGCGGCCGGGCAGTACTTC.

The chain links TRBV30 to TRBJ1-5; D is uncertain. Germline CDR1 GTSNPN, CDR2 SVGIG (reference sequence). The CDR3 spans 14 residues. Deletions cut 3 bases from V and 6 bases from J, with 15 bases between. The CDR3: CAWSQQVQGQPQHF. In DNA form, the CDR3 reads TGTGCCTGGAGCCAACAAGTCCAAGGTCAGCCCCAGCATTTT.

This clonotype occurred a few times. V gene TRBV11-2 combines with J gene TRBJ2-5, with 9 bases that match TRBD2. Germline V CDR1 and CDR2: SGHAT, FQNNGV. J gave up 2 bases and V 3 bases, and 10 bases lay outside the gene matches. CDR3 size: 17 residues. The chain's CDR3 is CASSFRYGREGQETQYF. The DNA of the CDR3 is TGTGCCAGCAGCTTCCGTTACGGGCGGGAGGGACAAGAGACCCAGTACTTC.

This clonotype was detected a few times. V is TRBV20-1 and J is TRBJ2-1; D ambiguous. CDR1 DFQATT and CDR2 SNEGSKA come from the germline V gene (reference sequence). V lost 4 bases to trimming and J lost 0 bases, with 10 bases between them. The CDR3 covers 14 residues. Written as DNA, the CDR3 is TGCAGTGCTACTACTCTGAGCTCCTACAATGAGCAGTTCTTC. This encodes CSATTLSSYNEQFF.

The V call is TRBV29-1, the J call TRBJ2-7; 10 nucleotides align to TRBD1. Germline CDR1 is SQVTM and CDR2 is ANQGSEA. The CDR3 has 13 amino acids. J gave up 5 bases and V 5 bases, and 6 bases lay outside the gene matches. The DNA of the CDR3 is TGCAGCGTTTACGGGACAGGGGTCCACGAGCAGTACTTC. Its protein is CSVYGTGVHEQYF.

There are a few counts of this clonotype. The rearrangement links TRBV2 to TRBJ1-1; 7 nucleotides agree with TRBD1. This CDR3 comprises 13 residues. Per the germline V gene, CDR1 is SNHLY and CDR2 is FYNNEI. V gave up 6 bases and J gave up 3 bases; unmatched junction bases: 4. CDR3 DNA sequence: TGTGCCAGCAGAGGGGGCAGGGACACTGAAGCTTTCTTT. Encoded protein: CASRGGRDTEAFF.

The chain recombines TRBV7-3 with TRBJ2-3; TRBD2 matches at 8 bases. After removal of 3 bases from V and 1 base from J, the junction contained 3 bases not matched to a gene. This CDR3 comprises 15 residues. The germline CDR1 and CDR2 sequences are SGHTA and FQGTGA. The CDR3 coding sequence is TGTGCCAGCAGCTTGGGGACTAGTCGCACAGATACGCAGTATTTT. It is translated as CASSLGTSRTDTQYF.

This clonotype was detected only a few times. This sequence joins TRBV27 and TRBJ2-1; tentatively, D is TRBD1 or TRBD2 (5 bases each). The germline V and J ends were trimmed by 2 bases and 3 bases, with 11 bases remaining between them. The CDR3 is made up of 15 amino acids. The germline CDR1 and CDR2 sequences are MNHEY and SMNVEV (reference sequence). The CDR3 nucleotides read TGTGCCAGCAGTTTAACTGGGGGAAACTACAATGAGCAGTTCTTC. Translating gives CASSLTGGNYNEQFF.

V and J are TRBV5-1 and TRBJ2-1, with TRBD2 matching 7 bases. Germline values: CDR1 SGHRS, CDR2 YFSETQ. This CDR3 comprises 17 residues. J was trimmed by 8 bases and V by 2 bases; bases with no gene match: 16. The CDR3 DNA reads TGCGCCAGCAGCTTCCAATTCAGCGGGATGAGGGAGGATGAGCAGTTCTTC. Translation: CASSFQFSGMREDEQFF. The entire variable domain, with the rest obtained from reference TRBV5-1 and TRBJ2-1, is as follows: KAGVTQTPRYLIKTRGQQVTLSCSPISGHRSVSWYQQTPGQGLQFLFEYFSETQRNKGNFPGRFSGRQFSNSRSEMNVSTLELGDSALYLCASSFQFSGMREDEQFFGPGTRLTVL.

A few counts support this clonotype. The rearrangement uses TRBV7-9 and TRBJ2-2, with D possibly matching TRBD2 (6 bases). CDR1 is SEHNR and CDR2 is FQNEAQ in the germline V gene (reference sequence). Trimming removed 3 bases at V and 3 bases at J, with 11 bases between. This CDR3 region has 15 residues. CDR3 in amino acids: CASSFRDFDTGELFF. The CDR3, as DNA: TGTGCCAGCAGCTTTCGGGACTTTGACACCGGGGAGCTGTTTTTT.